These 4 T cell receptor beta chains were all obtained from the same sample, sequenced in a study of long-term antiretroviral therapy in people with HIV. immunoSEQ v3.0 was run at survey level. Profiling relied on immunoSEQ multiplex PCR, and the TCRdb table lists in-frame clones only, not all of them. The table has about 43,000 clones, 85% to 95% seen once. Material: unsorted PBMCs, obtained approximately 9.1 years after starting antiretroviral therapy. All receptors derive from a young man with HIV.

The V and J genes are TRBV7-9 and TRBJ1-3; TRBD1 agrees at 7 bases. CDR1 is SEHNR and CDR2 is FQNEAQ in the germline V gene (reference sequence). The CDR3 covers 16 residues. Trimming cost V 5 bases and J 3 bases; bases outside gene matches: 10. The CDR3 sequence: CASSPRTGVVGNTIYF. DNA for the CDR3: TGTGCCAGCAGCCCCAGGACAGGCGTTGTTGGAAACACCATATATTTT.

This chain links TRBV18 with TRBJ2-7, with TRBD1 matching over 10 bases. This CDR3 spans 14 amino acids. Germline V CDR1 and CDR2: KGHSH, LQKENI. V dropped 3 bases and J dropped 1; count of bases not matched to a gene: 0. This CDR3 is CASSPGQGSYEQYF. CDR3 nucleotide sequence: TGTGCCAGCTCACCGGGACAGGGGTCCTACGAGCAGTACTTC.

This clone was recorded only once. The V gene is TRBV9, the J gene TRBJ2-1, with 7 bases identical to TRBD2. CDR1 is SGDLS, CDR2 YYNGEE, per germline. This CDR3 is built from 20 residues. The V segment lost 0 bases and the J segment 0 bases; nucleotides outside the gene matches: 15. The CDR3, as DNA: TGTGCCAGCAGCGTAGAGGCCACCGATGTTGGGGGGGGCTCCTACAATGAGCAGTTCTTC. It translates to CASSVEATDVGGGSYNEQFF.

This rearrangement joins TRBV6-6 to TRBJ2-7, with D perhaps TRBD1 or TRBD2 (7 bases each). The CDR3 runs to 13 residues. V lost 2 bases, J lost 7 bases, and 12 bases lay in between. The germline gives CDR1 MNHNY, CDR2 SVGAGI (reference sequence). The CDR3 region has the DNA TGTGCCAGCAGTTACATTCAGGGGGGGGAGCAGTACGTC. Protein product: CASSYIQGGEQYV.